Shown below are 18 T cell receptor beta chains from a single sample sequenced in a study of cytomegalovirus exposure and HLA in healthy donors. PCR used 60 Vbeta primers and 13 Jbeta primers. Clones were sequenced by immunoSEQ multiplex PCR, and TCRdb holds only the in-frame ones, with some missing. The sample shows about 150,000 clones, approximately 80% of them seen only once. The specimen sequenced was PBMCs. The receptors here all came from a woman in her forties or fifties in good health and CMV-seropositive.

This clone was observed a single time. The chain carries TRBV11-3 and TRBJ2-1, with a tentative D call TRBD2 (5 bases). V lost 4 bases and J 13 bases, leaving 5 bases between the germline ends. The CDR3 consists of 9 residues. CDR1 is SGHNT, CDR2 YENEEA, per germline. The CDR3 loop reads CASSSSQFF. The CDR3 DNA sequence: TGTGCCAGCAGCTCTAGCCAGTTCTTC.

This clone was counted once. The genes are TRBV4-3 and TRBJ1-2; no definite D call. V gave up 0 bases and J gave up 10 bases, with 12 bases separating them. Germline CDR1 reads LGHNA; CDR2 reads YSLEER. This CDR3 spans 13 amino acids. The CDR3 DNA reads TGCGCCAGCAGCCAAGATAAGACGGAGTCCTACACCTTC. Translated, it gives CASSQDKTESYTF.

V is TRBV6-5 and J is TRBJ2-7, with unresolved D. This CDR3 has 13 amino acids. Germline V CDR1 and CDR2: MNHEY, SVGAGI. With 0 bases removed from V and 5 bases from J, the gap between germline ends came to 8 bases. The CDR3 region has the DNA TGTGCCAGCAGTTACTCGAACGCGGACGAGCAGTACTTC. As protein: CASSYSNADEQYF.

The chain links TRBV5-1 to TRBJ2-3; the match to TRBD2 covers 8 bases. Germline values: CDR1 SGHRS, CDR2 YFSETQ. Trimming cost V 0 bases and J 2 bases; bases outside gene matches: 5. The CDR3 has 16 amino acids. As DNA, the CDR3 is TGCGCCAGCAGCTTGGAGGGTAGCGGGGTCACAGATACGCAGTATTTT. It encodes CASSLEGSGVTDTQYF.

This chain uses TRBV28 with TRBJ1-5; a weak D match, TRBD1 (5 bases). Per germline, CDR1 MDHEN and CDR2 SYDVKM. The CDR3 runs to 16 residues. Trimming removed 3 bases at V and 3 bases at J, with 15 bases between. Here the CDR3 DNA reads TGTGCCAGCAGTTTTAAATTCCAGGGTCTCAATCAGCCCCAGCATTTT. It is translated as CASSFKFQGLNQPQHF.

This chain joins TRBV7-2 and TRBJ2-3; 9 nucleotides agree with TRBD2. Germline V lookup: CDR1 SGHTA, CDR2 FQGNSA. This CDR3 has 14 residues. After removal of 3 bases from V and 4 bases from J, the junction contained 2 bases not matched to a gene. The CDR3 here is CASSFSGRSDTQYF. In DNA, the CDR3 is TGTGCCAGCAGCTTCAGCGGGAGGTCAGATACGCAGTATTTT.

This chain links TRBV30 with TRBJ2-1; a weak D match, TRBD2 (6 bases). Trimming left V 5 bases short and J 0 bases short, with 11 bases between. This CDR3 is 14 amino acids long. Germline V CDR1 and CDR2: GTSNPN, SVGIG (reference sequence). Written as DNA, the CDR3 is TGTGCCTGGGCTTACGGGAGCTCCTACAATGAGCAGTTCTTC. Amino acids: CAWAYGSSYNEQFF.

This clone was counted once. CDR3 nucleotides: TGTGCCAGCCGGAGGAGCAATCAGCCCCAGCATTTT. Translated, it gives CASRRSNQPQHF. V and J are TRBV28 and TRBJ1-5, with no clear D. Germline V gene lookup returns CDR1 MDHEN and CDR2 SYDVKM. V was trimmed by 8 bases and J by 1 base, leaving 6 bases between them. The CDR3 is 12 amino acids.

The chain joins TRBV7-2 to TRBJ1-3, with D possibly TRBD1 on 5 matching bases. Trimming pared 4 bases from V and 4 bases from J, leaving 14 bases between. Germline CDR1 SGHTA, CDR2 FQGNSA. CDR3 length: 15 amino acids. The CDR3 region has the DNA TGTGCCAGCAGCTCCTCTGGACATTCAGGAAACACCATATATTTT. Translation: CASSSSGHSGNTIYF.

The chain employs TRBV5-8 and TRBJ2-7; a weak D match, TRBD1 (6 bases). This CDR3 has 14 amino acids. V dropped 0 bases and J dropped 3 bases, with 10 bases sitting between them. Germline lookup yields CDR1 SGHTS and CDR2 YDEGEE. In DNA form, the CDR3 reads TGTGCCAGCAGCTTGGCAGGGGACAACTACGAGCAGTACTTC. As protein: CASSLAGDNYEQYF.

The chain links TRBV30 to TRBJ2-5; 7 bases are a match to TRBD1. The V segment lost 2 bases and the J segment 7 bases; nucleotides outside the gene matches: 7. The CDR3 is made up of 13 amino acids. CDR1 is GTSNPN and CDR2 is SVGIG in the germline V gene (reference sequence). The CDR3 DNA sequence: TGTGCCTGGAGTCTAGGGGGCGAGGGGACCCAGTACTTC. It translates to CAWSLGGEGTQYF.

This clone has a handful of counts. The CDR3 region has the DNA TGCGCCAGCAGCCAAGAAGGACTCAGGAACACCGGGGAGCTGTTTTTT. This gives the protein CASSQEGLRNTGELFF. The genes are TRBV4-3 and TRBJ2-2, with D possibly TRBD2 on 5 matching bases. Trimming shortened V by 0 bases and J by 1 base, and 9 bases separated the two germline ends. Germline values: CDR1 LGHNA, CDR2 YSLEER. The CDR3 runs 16 residues.

The rearrangement links TRBV9 to TRBJ1-1; the D gene is possibly TRBD1 (5 bases). In germline, CDR1 is SGDLS, CDR2 YYNGEE. CDR3 length: 13 amino acids. V was clipped by 1 base and J by 5 bases, with 9 bases between them. The CDR3 coding sequence is TGTGCCAGCAGCGTACAGGACACTACTGAAGCTTTCTTT. Translating gives CASSVQDTTEAFF.

V gene TRBV4-2 combines with J gene TRBJ1-2; tentatively, D is TRBD1 (5 bases). This CDR3 spans 17 amino acids. Between the trimmed V and J ends, which lost 1 base and 4 bases, there was a span of 19 bases. Germline V CDR1 and CDR2: LGHNA, YNFKEQ. CDR3 bases: TGTGCCAGCAGCCAAGTCCCTGGGGGGGGAGTGGGCTATGGCTACACCTTC. It codes for CASSQVPGGGVGYGYTF.

V is TRBV7-9 and J is TRBJ2-1, with 10 bases matching TRBD2. The germline CDR1 and CDR2 sequences are SEHNR and FQNEAQ (reference sequence). CDR3 length: 17 amino acids. Trimming took 1 base from V and 4 from J; bases not matched to a gene: 7. The CDR3 region is CASSLDRLAGRYNEQFF. CDR3 DNA: TGTGCCAGCAGCTTAGACCGACTAGCGGGCCGATACAATGAGCAGTTCTTC.

In its sample, this clone was seen once. The V gene is TRBV2, the J gene TRBJ2-5; a possible D gene is TRBD1 (7 bases). Looked up from germline, CDR1 is SNHLY and CDR2 is FYNNEI. The CDR3 runs to 13 residues. Trimming took off 7 bases at V and 5 bases at J, with 14 bases between the two ends. CDR3 sequence reads: CASKPPGGETQYF. CDR3 coding DNA: TGTGCCAGCAAGCCCCCAGGGGGGGAGACCCAGTACTTC.

Written as DNA, the CDR3 is TGTGCCAGCAGACCCCAGGGGCCGAGGACTGAAGCTTTCTTT. Translating gives CASRPQGPRTEAFF. The J gene is TRBJ1-1, the V gene TRBV6-5; D is perhaps TRBD1 (6 bases). V lost 6 bases to trimming and J lost 5 bases, with 16 bases between them. Per germline, CDR1 MNHEY and CDR2 SVGAGI. This CDR3 has 14 residues.

This clone was seen a few times. The rearrangement links TRBV7-9 to TRBJ2-1; 12 bases are a match to TRBD2. The V gene's germline CDR1 is SEHNR and CDR2 FQNEAQ (reference sequence). The CDR3 length is 17 residues. V gave up 4 bases and J gave up 6 bases; unmatched junction bases: 10. The CDR3 is CASSSETSGRGFNEQFF. CDR3 coding DNA: TGTGCCAGCAGCTCCGAGACTAGCGGGAGAGGTTTCAATGAGCAGTTCTTC.